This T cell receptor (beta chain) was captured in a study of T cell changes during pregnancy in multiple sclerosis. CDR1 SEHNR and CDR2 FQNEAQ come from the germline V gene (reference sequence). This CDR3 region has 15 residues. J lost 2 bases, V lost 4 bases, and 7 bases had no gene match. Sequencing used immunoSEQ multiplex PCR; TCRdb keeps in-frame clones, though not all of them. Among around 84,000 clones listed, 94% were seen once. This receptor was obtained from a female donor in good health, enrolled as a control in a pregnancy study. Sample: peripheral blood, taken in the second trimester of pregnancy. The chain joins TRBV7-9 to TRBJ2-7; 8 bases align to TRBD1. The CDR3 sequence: CASSYNKQGAYEQYF. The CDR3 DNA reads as TGTGCCAGCAGCTACAATAAACAGGGGGCCTACGAGCAGTACTTC.